This passage covers 13 T cell receptor beta chains from one sample sequenced in a study of blood T cell repertoires in COVID-19. Clones were read by immunoSEQ multiplex PCR, and TCRdb kept only the in-frame ones, dropping some. The repertoire holds about 140,000 clones, with about 87% as singletons. Sequencing was done on a sample of peripheral blood. These receptors came from a woman aged 40 to 50 with acute or convalescent COVID-19.

V and J are TRBV6-4 and TRBJ1-5, with 10 nucleotides matching TRBD1. The CDR3 extends over 18 amino acids. With 4 bases clipped from V and 1 base from J, the junction kept 10 bases outside the gene matches. Germline V lookup: CDR1 MRHNA, CDR2 SNTAGT. CDR3 DNA sequence: TGTGCCAGCAGTGGCCCGGGACAGGGGATGTCCAGCAATCAGCCCCAGCATTTT. Its protein product is CASSGPGQGMSSNQPQHF.

V gene TRBV5-1 combines with J gene TRBJ1-6, with 7 bases matching TRBD1. Per the germline V gene, CDR1 is SGHRS and CDR2 is YFSETQ. This CDR3 is built from 14 residues. The trim removed 0 bases at V and 8 bases at J, leaving 2 bases unmatched. For the CDR3, the DNA is TGCGCCAGCAGCTTGGGGCAGGGGGATTCACCCCTCCACTTT. Residues: CASSLGQGDSPLHF.

The chain links TRBV9 to TRBJ2-7; possible D gene TRBD2, 5 bases. The germline V gene encodes CDR1 SGDLS and CDR2 YYNGEE. The length of the CDR3 is 15 residues. Trimming cost V 5 bases and J 2 bases, with 17 bases left between them. The CDR3 coding sequence is TGTGCCAGCAGTCCGGGAAGCAGTAGACCCTACGAGCAGTACTTC. Its protein product is CASSPGSSRPYEQYF.

This chain uses TRBV10-3 with TRBJ1-2; no reliable D call. CDR1 and CDR2 from the germline V gene are ENHRY and SYGVKD. CDR3 length equals 13 residues. Trimming cost V 5 bases and J 2 bases, with 9 bases left between them. CDR3 bases: TGTGCCATCAGTCCGACTGTAAACTATGGCTACACCTTC. It is translated as CAISPTVNYGYTF.

V is TRBV7-3 and J is TRBJ2-2, with TRBD2 as a possible D gene (5 bases). Germline V gene sequence: CDR1 SGHTA, CDR2 FQGTGA. The CDR3 spans 15 residues. V lost 1 base and J 2 bases, leaving 8 bases between the germline ends. CDR3 coding DNA: TGTGCCAGCAGCTTAAACGGGATTAACACCGGGGAGCTGTTTTTT. It translates to CASSLNGINTGELFF.

This clone showed up just once. The chain recombines TRBV19 with TRBJ1-1; D gene uncertain. Germline V gives CDR1 LNHDA, CDR2 SQIVND (reference sequence). V dropped 3 bases and J dropped 0 bases, with 8 bases sitting between them. The CDR3 runs to 14 residues. The CDR3 is CASSIVSLNTEAFF. The CDR3 region has the DNA TGTGCCAGTAGTATTGTTTCCTTGAACACTGAAGCTTTCTTT.

The chain is built from TRBV12-3 or TRBV12-4 and TRBJ1-2; weak D call: TRBD1 (6 bases). This CDR3 contains 12 residues. The V and J ends lost 6 bases and 8 bases respectively, with 13 bases between them. The CDR3, as DNA: TGTGCCAGCAGCCAGGGGTCTTGGGGCTACACCTTC. This sequence encodes CASSQGSWGYTF.

This chain joins TRBV12-5 and TRBJ2-5, with D unresolved. Germline V CDR1 and CDR2: LGHNT, FRNRAP. The V end lost 4 bases, the J end lost 0 bases, and 12 bases lay between the germline ends. This CDR3 is 15 amino acids long. CDR3 protein: CASGSENRDQETQYF. The CDR3 DNA reads TGTGCTAGTGGTTCCGAGAACAGAGACCAAGAGACCCAGTACTTC. Variable domain in full (rest from reference TRBV12-5 and TRBJ2-5): DARVTQTPRHKVTEMGQEVTMRCQPILGHNTVFWYRQTMMQGLELLAYFRNRAPLDDSGMPKDRFSAEMPDATLATLKIQPSEPRDSAVYFCASGSENRDQETQYFGPGTRLLVL.

This clone was counted between two and nine times. The J gene is TRBJ2-2, the V gene TRBV5-6; D is perhaps TRBD2 (6 bases). Trimming took 0 bases from V and 5 from J, leaving 17 bases between them. The CDR3 contains 17 residues. The germline V gene encodes CDR1 SGHDT and CDR2 YYEEEE. The CDR3 bases are TGTGCCAGCAGCTTGGAGCGGGCAGTAAGACATACCGGGGAGCTGTTTTTT. Its protein product is CASSLERAVRHTGELFF.

Only one count was recorded for this clone. This chain's CDR3 is CASRVLNGGELFF. For the CDR3, the DNA is TGCGCCAGCAGAGTACTGAACGGGGGGGAGCTGTTTTTT. The J gene is TRBJ2-2, the V gene TRBV5-1; D ambiguous. The CDR3 consists of 13 residues. V dropped 5 bases and J dropped 8 bases, with 13 bases sitting between them. Germline-derived CDR1 and CDR2 are SGHRS and YFSETQ.

V gene TRBV3-1 (or the pseudogene TRBV3-2) combines with J gene TRBJ1-2, with D possibly TRBD1 on 6 matching bases. CDR1 LGHDT and CDR2 YNNKEL come from the germline V gene (reference sequence). V gave up 1 base and J gave up 6 bases, with 6 bases separating them. The CDR3 consists of 12 residues. The CDR3: CASSQGGHGYTF. The CDR3, as DNA: TGTGCCAGCAGCCAAGGGGGGCATGGCTACACCTTC.

The chain recombines TRBV5-1 with TRBJ1-5; 8 nucleotides align to TRBD1. The germline V gene encodes CDR1 SGHRS and CDR2 YFSETQ. V shed 4 bases, J shed 0 bases, and the junction held 6 bases outside the gene matches. The CDR3 has 16 amino acids. In DNA form, the CDR3 reads TGCGCCAGCAGCACTTTGACAGGGGATAGCAATCAGCCCCAGCATTTT. Translated: CASSTLTGDSNQPQHF. Full variable domain (missing parts from reference TRBV5-1 and TRBJ1-5): KAGVTQTPRYLIKTRGQQVTLSCSPISGHRSVSWYQQTPGQGLQFLFEYFSETQRNKGNFPGRFSGRQFSNSRSEMNVSTLELGDSALYLCASSTLTGDSNQPQHFGDGTRLSIL.

The gene calls are TRBV27 and TRBJ1-1; 7 bases agree with TRBD1. The CDR3 consists of 14 residues. Germline-derived CDR1 and CDR2 are MNHEY and SMNVEV (reference sequence). V was clipped by 8 bases and J by 5 bases; unmatched bases: 11. The CDR3 region has the DNA TGTGCCAGCCGTAGCGAGAAGGGGGCTACTGAAGCTTTCTTT. Amino acid sequence: CASRSEKGATEAFF.